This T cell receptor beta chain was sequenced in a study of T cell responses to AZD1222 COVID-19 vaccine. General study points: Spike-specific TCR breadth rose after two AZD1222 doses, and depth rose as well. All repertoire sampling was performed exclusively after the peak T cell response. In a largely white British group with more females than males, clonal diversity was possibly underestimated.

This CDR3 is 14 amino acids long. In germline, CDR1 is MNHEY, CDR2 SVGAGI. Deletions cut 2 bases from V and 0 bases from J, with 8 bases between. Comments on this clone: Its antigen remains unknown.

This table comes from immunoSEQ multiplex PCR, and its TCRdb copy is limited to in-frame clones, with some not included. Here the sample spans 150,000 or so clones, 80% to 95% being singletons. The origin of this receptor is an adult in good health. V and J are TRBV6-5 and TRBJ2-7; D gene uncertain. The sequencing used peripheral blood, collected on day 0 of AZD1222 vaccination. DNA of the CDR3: TGTGCCAGCAGTTACCCGACAAGCTCCTACGAGCAGTACTTC. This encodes CASSYPTSSYEQYF.